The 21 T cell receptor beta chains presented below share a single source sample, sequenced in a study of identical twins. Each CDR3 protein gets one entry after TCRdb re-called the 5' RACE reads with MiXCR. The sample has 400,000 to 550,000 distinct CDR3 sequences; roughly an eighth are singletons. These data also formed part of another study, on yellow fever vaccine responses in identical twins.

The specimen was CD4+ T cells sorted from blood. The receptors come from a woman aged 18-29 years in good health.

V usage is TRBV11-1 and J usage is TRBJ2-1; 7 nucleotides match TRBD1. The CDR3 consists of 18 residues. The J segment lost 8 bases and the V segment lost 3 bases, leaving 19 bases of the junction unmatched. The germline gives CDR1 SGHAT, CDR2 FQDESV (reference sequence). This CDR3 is CASSFPLRQGHYGYEQFF. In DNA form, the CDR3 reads TGTGCCAGCAGCTTCCCACTTCGACAGGGACATTATGGGTATGAGCAGTTCTTC.

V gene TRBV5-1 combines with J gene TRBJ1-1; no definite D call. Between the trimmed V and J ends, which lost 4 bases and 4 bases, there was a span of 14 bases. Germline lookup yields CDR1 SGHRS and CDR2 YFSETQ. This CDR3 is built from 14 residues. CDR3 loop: CASSQAGLGTEAFF. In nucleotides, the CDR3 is TGCGCCAGCAGCCAGGCGGGGTTAGGCACTGAAGCTTTCTTT.

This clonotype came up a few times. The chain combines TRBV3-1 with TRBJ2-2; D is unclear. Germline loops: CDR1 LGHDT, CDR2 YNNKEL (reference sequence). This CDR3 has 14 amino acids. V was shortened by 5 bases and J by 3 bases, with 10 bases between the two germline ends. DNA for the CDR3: TGTGCCAGCAGCTCAGAAGGATACACCGGGGAGCTGTTTTTT. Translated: CASSSEGYTGELFF.

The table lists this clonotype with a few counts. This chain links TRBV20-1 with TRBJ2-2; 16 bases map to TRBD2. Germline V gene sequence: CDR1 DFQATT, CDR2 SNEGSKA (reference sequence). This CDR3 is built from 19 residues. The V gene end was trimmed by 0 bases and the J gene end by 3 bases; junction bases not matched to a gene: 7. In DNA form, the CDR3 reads TGCAGTGCTAGAGACCCGGGACTAGCGGGGGGGTTTGACACCGGGGAGCTGTTTTTT. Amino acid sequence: CSARDPGLAGGFDTGELFF.

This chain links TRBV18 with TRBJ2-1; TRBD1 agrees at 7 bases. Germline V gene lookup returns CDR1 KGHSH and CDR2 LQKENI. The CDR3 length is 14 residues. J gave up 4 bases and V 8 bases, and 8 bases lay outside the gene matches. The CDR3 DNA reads TGTGCCAGCACGCCTTCACAGGGGTACAATGAGCAGTTCTTC. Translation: CASTPSQGYNEQFF.

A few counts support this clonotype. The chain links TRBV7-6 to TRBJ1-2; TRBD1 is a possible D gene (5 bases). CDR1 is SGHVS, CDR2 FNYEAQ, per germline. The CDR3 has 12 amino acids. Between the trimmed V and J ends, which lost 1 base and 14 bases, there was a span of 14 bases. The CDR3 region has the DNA TGTGCCAGCAGCTTAGATAAGGGGATCTGGACCTTC. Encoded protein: CASSLDKGIWTF.

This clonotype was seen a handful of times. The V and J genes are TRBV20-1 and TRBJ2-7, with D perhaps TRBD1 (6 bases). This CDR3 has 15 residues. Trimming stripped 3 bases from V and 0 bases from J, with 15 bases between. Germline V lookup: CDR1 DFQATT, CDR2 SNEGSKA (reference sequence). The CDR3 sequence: CSARAFRDTSYEQYF. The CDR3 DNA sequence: TGCAGTGCTAGGGCCTTCCGGGACACCTCCTACGAGCAGTACTTC.

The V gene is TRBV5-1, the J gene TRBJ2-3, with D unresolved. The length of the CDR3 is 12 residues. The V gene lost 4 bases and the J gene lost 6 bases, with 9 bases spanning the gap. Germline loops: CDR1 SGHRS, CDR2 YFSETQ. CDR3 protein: CASSPWWDTQYF. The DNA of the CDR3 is TGCGCCAGCAGCCCGTGGTGGGATACGCAGTATTTT.

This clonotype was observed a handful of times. CDR3 coding DNA: TGTGCCAGCAGCCCGACTAGCGGGGATCAAGAGACCCAGTACTTC. Protein sequence: CASSPTSGDQETQYF. The chain is built from TRBV5-4 and TRBJ2-5, with TRBD2 matching over 11 bases. V shed 4 bases and J 2 bases; nucleotides not matched to a gene: 4. The germline CDR1 and CDR2 sequences are SGHNT and YYREEE (reference sequence). CDR3 length equals 15 residues.

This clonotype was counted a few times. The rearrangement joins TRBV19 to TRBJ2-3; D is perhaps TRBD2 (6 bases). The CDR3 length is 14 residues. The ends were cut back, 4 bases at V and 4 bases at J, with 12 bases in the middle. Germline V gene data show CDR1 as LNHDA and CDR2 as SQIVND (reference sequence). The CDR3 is CASSNQRVPDTQYF. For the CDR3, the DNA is TGTGCCAGTAGTAATCAGCGGGTACCAGATACGCAGTATTTT.

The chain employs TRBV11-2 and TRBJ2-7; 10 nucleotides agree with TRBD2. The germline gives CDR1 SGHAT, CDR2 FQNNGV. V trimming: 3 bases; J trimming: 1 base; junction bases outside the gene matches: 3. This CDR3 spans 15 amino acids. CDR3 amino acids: CASSLTSGQSYEQYF. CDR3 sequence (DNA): TGTGCCAGCAGCTTGACTAGCGGGCAATCCTACGAGCAGTACTTC. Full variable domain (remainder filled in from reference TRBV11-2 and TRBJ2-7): EAGVAQSPRYKIIEKRQSVAFWCNPISGHATLYWYQQILGQGPKLLIQFQNNGVVDDSQLPKDRFSAERLKGVDSTLKIQPAKLEDSAVYLCASSLTSGQSYEQYFGPGTRLTVT.

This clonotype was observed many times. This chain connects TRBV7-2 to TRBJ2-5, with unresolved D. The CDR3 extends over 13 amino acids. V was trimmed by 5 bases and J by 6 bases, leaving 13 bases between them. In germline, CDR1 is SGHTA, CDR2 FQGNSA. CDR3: CASSPSQFQTQYF. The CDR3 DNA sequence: TGTGCCAGCAGCCCCTCCCAGTTCCAGACCCAGTACTTC.

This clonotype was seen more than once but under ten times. This chain's CDR3 is CSVERVANEQFF. DNA of the CDR3: TGCAGCGTTGAAAGGGTAGCGAATGAGCAGTTCTTC. The J gene is TRBJ2-1, the V gene TRBV29-1; weak D call: TRBD2 (5 bases). The germline V gene has CDR1 SQVTM and CDR2 ANQGSEA. Trimming left V 2 bases short and J 7 bases short, with 9 bases between. The CDR3 has 12 amino acids.

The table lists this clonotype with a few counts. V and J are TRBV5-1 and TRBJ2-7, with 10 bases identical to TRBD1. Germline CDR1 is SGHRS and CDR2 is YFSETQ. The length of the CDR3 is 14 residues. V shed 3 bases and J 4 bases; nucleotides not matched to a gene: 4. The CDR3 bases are TGCGCCAGCAGCTCGACAGGGGGCTTGTACGAGCAGTACTTC. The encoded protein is CASSSTGGLYEQYF.

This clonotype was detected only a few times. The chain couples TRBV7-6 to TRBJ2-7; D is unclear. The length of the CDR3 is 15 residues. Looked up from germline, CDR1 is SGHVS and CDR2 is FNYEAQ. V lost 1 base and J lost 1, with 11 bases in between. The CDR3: CASSLGNSLSYEQYF. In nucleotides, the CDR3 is TGTGCCAGCAGCTTAGGAAACAGCCTATCCTACGAGCAGTACTTC.

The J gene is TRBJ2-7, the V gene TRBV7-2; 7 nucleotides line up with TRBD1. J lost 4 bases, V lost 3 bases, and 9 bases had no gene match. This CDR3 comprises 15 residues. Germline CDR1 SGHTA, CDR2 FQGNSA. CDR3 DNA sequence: TGTGCCAGCAGCTTGACAGGGCCCGGTAGTTACGAGCAGTACTTC. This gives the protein CASSLTGPGSYEQYF.

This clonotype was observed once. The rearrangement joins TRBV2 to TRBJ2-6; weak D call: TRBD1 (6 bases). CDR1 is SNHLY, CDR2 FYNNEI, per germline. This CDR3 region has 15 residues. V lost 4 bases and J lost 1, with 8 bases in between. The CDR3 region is CASSVGQSGANVLTF. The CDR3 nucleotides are TGTGCCAGCAGTGTTGGACAGTCTGGGGCCAACGTCCTGACTTTC.

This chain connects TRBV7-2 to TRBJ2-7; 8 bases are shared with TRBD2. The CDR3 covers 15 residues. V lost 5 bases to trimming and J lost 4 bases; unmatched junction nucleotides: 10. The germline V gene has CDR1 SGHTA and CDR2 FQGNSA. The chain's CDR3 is CASSPGTRGGYEQYF. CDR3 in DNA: TGTGCCAGCAGCCCCGGGACTAGAGGTGGATACGAGCAGTACTTC.

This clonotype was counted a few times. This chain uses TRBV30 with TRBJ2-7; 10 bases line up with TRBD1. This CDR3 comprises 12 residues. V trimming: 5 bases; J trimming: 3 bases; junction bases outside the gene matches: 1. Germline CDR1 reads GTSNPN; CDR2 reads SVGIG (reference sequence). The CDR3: CAWGTGVYEQYF. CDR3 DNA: TGTGCCTGGGGGACAGGGGTCTACGAGCAGTACTTC.

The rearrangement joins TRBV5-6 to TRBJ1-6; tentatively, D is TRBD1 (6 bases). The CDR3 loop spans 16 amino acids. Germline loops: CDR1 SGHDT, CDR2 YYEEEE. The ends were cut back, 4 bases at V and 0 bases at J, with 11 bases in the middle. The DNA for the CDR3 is TGTGCCAGCAGCAATACAGGGAGCTCCTATAATTCACCCCTCCACTTT. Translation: CASSNTGSSYNSPLHF.

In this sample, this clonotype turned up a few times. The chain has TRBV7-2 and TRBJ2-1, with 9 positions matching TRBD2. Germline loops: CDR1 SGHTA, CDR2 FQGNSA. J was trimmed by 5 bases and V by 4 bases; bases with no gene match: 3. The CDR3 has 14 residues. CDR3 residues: CASSSRTSDNEQFF. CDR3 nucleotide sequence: TGTGCCAGCAGCTCTAGGACTAGCGACAATGAGCAGTTCTTC. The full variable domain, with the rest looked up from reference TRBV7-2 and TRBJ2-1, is GAGVSQSPSNKVTEKGKDVELRCDPISGHTALYWYRQSLGQGLEFLIYFQGNSAPDKSGLPSDRFSAERTGGSVSTLTIQRTQQEDSAVYLCASSSRTSDNEQFFGPGTRLTVL.